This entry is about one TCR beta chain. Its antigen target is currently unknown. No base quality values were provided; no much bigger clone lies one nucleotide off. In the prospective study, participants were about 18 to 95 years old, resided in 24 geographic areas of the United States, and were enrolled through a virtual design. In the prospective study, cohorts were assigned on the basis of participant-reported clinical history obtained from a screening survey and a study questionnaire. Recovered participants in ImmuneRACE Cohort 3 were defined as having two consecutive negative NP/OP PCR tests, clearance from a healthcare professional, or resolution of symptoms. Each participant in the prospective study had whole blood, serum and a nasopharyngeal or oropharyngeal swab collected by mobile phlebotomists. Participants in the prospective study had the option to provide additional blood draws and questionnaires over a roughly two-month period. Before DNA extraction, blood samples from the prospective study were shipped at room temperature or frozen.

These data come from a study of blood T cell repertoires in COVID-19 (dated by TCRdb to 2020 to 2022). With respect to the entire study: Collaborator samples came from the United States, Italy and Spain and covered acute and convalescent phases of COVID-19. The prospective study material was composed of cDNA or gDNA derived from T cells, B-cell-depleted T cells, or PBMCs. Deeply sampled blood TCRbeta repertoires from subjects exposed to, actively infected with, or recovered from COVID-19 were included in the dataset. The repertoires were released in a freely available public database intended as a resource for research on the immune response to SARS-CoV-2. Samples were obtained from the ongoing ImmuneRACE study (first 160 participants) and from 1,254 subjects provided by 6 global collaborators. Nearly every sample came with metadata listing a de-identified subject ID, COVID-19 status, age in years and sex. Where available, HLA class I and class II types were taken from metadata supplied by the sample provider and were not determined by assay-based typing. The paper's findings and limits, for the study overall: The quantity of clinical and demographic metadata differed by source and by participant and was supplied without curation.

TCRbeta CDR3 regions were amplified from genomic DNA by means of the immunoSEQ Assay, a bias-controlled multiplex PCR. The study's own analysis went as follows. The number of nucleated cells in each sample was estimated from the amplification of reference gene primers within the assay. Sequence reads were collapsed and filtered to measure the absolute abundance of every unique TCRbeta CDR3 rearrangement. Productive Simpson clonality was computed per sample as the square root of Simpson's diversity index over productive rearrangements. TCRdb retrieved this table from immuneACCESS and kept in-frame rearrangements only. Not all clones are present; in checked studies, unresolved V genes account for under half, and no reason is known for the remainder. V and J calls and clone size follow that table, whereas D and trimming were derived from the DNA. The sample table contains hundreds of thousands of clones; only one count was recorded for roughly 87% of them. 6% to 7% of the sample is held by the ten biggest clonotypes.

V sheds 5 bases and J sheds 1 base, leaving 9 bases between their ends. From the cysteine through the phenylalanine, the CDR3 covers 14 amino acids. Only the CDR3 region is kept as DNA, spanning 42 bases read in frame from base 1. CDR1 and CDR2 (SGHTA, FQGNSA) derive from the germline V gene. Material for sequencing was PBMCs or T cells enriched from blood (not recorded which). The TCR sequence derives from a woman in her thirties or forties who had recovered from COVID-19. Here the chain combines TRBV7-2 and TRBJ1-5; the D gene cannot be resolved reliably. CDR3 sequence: CASSAAGSNQPQHF. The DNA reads TGTGCCAGCAGCGCCGCGGGAAGCAATCAGCCCCAGCATTTT.